This T cell receptor (beta chain) was identified in a study of blood T cell repertoires in COVID-19. For the study at large: Acute-phase and convalescent COVID-19 samples originated in the United States, Italy and Spain. The analysed material was cDNA or gDNA that came from T cells, B-cell-depleted T cells, or PBMCs.

Authors' methods: By means of reference gene primer amplification, nucleated cell counts were estimated. The data were produced by immunoSEQ multiplex PCR, yet TCRdb's version contains in-frame clones alone and is incomplete. Clonal size and the V and J genes are those of that table, whereas D and trimming came from the DNA. Of a few hundred thousand clones in the sample, 65% to 90% are singletons; the top ten hold roughly 4.5%. Trimming cost V 3 bases and J 4 bases, with 4 bases left between them. Germline values: CDR1 MNHNS, CDR2 SASEGT. The CDR3 spans 11 residues. Before they entered the study, exposed participants had met a COVID-19 case within 2 weeks.

The TCR was taken from a woman between 25 and 40 years old who had been exposed to COVID-19. The chain couples TRBV6-1 to TRBJ2-7, with D unresolved. Specimen: PBMCs or T cells enriched from blood (not recorded which). The CDR3, as DNA: TGTGCCAGCAGTGATCTGTACGAGCAGTACTTC. Translated: CASSDLYEQYF.